This T cell receptor (beta chain) was observed in a study of blood T cell repertoires in COVID-19. Sequencing used immunoSEQ multiplex PCR; TCRdb keeps in-frame clones, though not all of them. The sample holds 100,000 or so clones, 65% to 90% seen once. The germline V gene encodes CDR1 MNHNS and CDR2 SASEGT. The V end was cut by 6 bases, the J end by 7 bases, with 21 bases between. The CDR3 runs 15 residues. Sequencing was carried out using peripheral blood. The origin of this receptor is a man aged 45-60 years with acute or convalescent COVID-19. The chain links TRBV6-1 to TRBJ1-2; D is ambiguous. CDR3 sequence reads: CASSLLLRLGGGYTF. The CDR3 DNA sequence: TGTGCCAGCAGCCTTCTGCTCAGGCTGGGAGGTGGCTACACCTTC.